This T cell receptor beta chain comes out of a study of T cell changes during pregnancy in multiple sclerosis. Using immunoSEQ multiplex PCR, the repertoire was profiled, and TCRdb retains in-frame clones only, with some absent. The sample includes 40,000 to 50,000 clones, about 94% of them seen just once. V was trimmed by 3 bases and J by 4 bases, leaving 13 bases between them. This CDR3 region has 14 residues. Germline V gene sequence: CDR1 SNHLY, CDR2 FYNNEI. The receptor was isolated from a female donor with multiple sclerosis, enrolled in a pregnancy study. The chain combines TRBV2 with TRBJ2-7; D is possibly TRBD1 (5 bases). The specimen was CD4+ T cells from peripheral blood mononuclear cells, collected in the first trimester of pregnancy. The CDR3 nucleotides read TGTGCCAGCAGTGAGATGACGACAGCATACGAGCAGTACTTC. Protein product: CASSEMTTAYEQYF.